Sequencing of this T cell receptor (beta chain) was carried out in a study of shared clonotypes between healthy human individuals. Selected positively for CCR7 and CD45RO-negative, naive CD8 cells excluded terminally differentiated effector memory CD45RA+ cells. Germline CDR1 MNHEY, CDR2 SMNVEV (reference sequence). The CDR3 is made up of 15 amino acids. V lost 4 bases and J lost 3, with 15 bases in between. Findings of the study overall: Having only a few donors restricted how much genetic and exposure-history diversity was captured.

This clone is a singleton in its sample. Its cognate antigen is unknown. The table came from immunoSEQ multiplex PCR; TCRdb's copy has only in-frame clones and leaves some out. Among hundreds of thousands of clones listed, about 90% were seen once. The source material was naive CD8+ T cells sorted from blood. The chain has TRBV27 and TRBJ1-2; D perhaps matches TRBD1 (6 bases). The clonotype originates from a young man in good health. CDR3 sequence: CASSWTQGLDYGYTF. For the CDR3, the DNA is TGTGCCAGCAGTTGGACGCAGGGGCTGGACTATGGCTACACCTTC.